The T cell receptor (beta chain) described here comes from a study of T-cell memory formation after mild COVID-19. Study-level findings and limits: Mostly located in CM and EM were contracting CD4+ clones, with contracting CD8+ clones located in EMRA. A second wave expanding day 15 to 37 was CD4+-biased; contracting clones were balanced.

TCRdb analysed the 5' RACE reads with MiXCR anew, one entry per CDR3 protein. The data show 260,000 or so distinct CDR3 sequences, approximately 15% seen once. A note on this clonotype: Antigen specificity is unknown.

J gave up 5 bases and V 6 bases, and 6 bases lay outside the gene matches. This CDR3 comprises 14 residues. This TCR came from a man younger than 35 who had mild COVID-19 (a few samples of this study predate the infection). Cell type and time point are not known. Sequenced material: PBMCs or a T cell subset sorted from them (not recorded which). The J gene is TRBJ2-7, the V gene TRBV12-3 or TRBV12-4; 11 bases line up with TRBD2. CDR3 sequence reads: CASSLLAGDNEQYF. CDR3 in DNA: TGTGCCAGCAGCCTACTAGCGGGGGACAACGAGCAGTACTTC.